These 25 T cell receptor beta chains were all obtained from the same sample, sequenced in a study of radiotherapy plus CTLA-4 blockade in lung cancer. Measured with immunoSEQ multiplex PCR; TCRdb has only the in-frame clones, and not every one. The sample lists fewer than 100,000 clones, under 85% occurring once. The specimen comprised peripheral blood, sampled from a patient treated with radiotherapy plus ipilimumab. These receptors were taken from a human donor with non-small cell lung cancer who had stable disease on radiotherapy plus ipilimumab.

Turning to this clone: The junction departs from the called germline gene at one end, perhaps through a read error. The chain links TRBV2 to TRBJ1-1, with D unclear. CDR1 and CDR2 from the germline V gene are SNHLY and FYNNEI. This CDR3 comprises 11 residues. CDR3 coding DNA: TGTGCCAGCAGTGAAGCTCCTGACGCTTTCTTT. Its translation is CASSEAPDAFF.

This chain joins TRBV29-1 and TRBJ1-2; tentatively, D is TRBD1 (6 bases). Per the germline V gene, CDR1 is SQVTM and CDR2 is ANQGSEA. Trimming took 3 bases from V and 6 from J, leaving 11 bases between them. This CDR3 has 12 residues. CDR3 amino acids: CSVESRGHGYTF. In DNA, the CDR3 is TGCAGCGTTGAGTCCAGGGGACATGGCTACACCTTC.

This chain uses TRBV30 with TRBJ1-6; D gene uncertain. The CDR3 length is 11 residues. Looked up from germline, CDR1 is GTSNPN and CDR2 is SVGIG (reference sequence). V was cut by 3 bases and J by 14 bases, with 11 bases left in between. CDR3 amino acids: CAWRDPRALHF. The CDR3 coding sequence is TGTGCCTGGAGGGACCCCCGAGCCCTCCACTTT.

This clone is a singleton in its sample. The V gene is TRBV13, the J gene TRBJ2-6; 7 bases align to TRBD2. The CDR3 length is 15 residues. After removal of 5 bases from V and 2 bases from J, the junction contained 3 bases not matched to a gene. From germline, CDR1 is PRHDT and CDR2 FYEKMQ (reference sequence). CDR3 amino acids: CASSPRGAGANVLTF. Written as DNA, the CDR3 is TGTGCCAGCAGCCCCCGGGGGGCTGGGGCCAACGTCCTGACTTTC.

The chain carries TRBV27 and TRBJ1-1; D perhaps matches TRBD1 (5 bases). CDR1 and CDR2 (germline): MNHEY, SMNVEV (reference sequence). V gave up 5 bases and J gave up 0 bases, with 16 bases separating them. The CDR3 is made up of 16 amino acids. The CDR3 sequence: CASSPRGTRMNTEAFF. The CDR3 DNA reads TGTGCCAGCAGTCCCCGGGGCACCCGGATGAACACTGAAGCTTTCTTT.

This chain's CDR3 is CAWSRGSPKVDGYTF. DNA for the CDR3: TGTGCCTGGTCCCGAGGCAGCCCTAAGGTGGATGGCTACACCTTC. The chain carries TRBV30 and TRBJ1-2; D is undetermined. Trimming removed 5 bases at V and 6 bases at J, with 22 bases between. The CDR3 spans 15 residues. Germline CDR1 is GTSNPN and CDR2 is SVGIG (reference sequence).

Notes on this clone: Other DNA sequences from this sample encode an identical CDR3 as well. The chain recombines TRBV19 with TRBJ2-7; 11 nucleotides agree with TRBD2. The CDR3 loop spans 15 amino acids. Unmatched junction bases numbered 5, after V lost 5 bases and J lost 2 bases. The germline V gene has CDR1 LNHDA and CDR2 SQIVND (reference sequence). The CDR3: CASSPRLAGPYEQYF. The CDR3 nucleotides read TGTGCCAGTAGTCCCAGACTAGCGGGGCCCTACGAGCAGTACTTC.

The chain uses TRBV5-5 and TRBJ2-2; TRBD1 is a possible D gene (6 bases). The length of the CDR3 is 18 residues. V was trimmed by 4 bases and J by 3 bases, leaving 22 bases between them. Germline CDR1 and CDR2: SGHKS and YYEKEE (reference sequence). CDR3: CASSPAGEPPPHTGELFF. As DNA, the CDR3 is TGTGCCAGCAGCCCGGCAGGGGAACCCCCCCCGCACACCGGGGAGCTGTTTTTT.

This chain links TRBV9 with TRBJ2-1, with TRBD2 matching over 7 bases. The CDR3 is 16 amino acids. Germline CDR1 SGDLS, CDR2 YYNGEE. The trim removed 2 bases at V and 7 bases at J, leaving 12 bases unmatched. This CDR3 is CASSVGLAGVGNEQFF. As DNA, the CDR3 is TGTGCCAGCAGCGTGGGCCTTGCGGGAGTGGGGAATGAGCAGTTCTTC.

This clone was seen a handful of times. This rearrangement joins TRBV6-5 to TRBJ1-2, with 7 bases that match TRBD1. CDR3 length: 15 residues. Germline V gene lookup returns CDR1 MNHEY and CDR2 SVGAGI. J lost 4 bases, V lost 5 bases, and 10 bases had no gene match. As DNA, the CDR3 is TGTGCCAGCAGTATCACAGGGGCCGGTGGCTATGGCTACACCTTC. It is translated as CASSITGAGGYGYTF.

This chain joins TRBV4-2 and TRBJ2-1; D not resolved. CDR1 and CDR2 from the germline V gene are LGHNA and YNFKEQ. V was shortened by 0 bases and J by 8 bases, with 14 bases between the two germline ends. The CDR3 spans 15 residues. CDR3 in DNA: TGTGCCAGCAGCCAAGAACGTGGATTTGGGTATGAGCAGTTCTTC. Protein product: CASSQERGFGYEQFF.

The chain combines TRBV28 with TRBJ1-2; the D gene is possibly TRBD1 (5 bases). The CDR3 contains 15 residues. Germline V gene lookup returns CDR1 MDHEN and CDR2 SYDVKM. The V and J ends lost 4 bases and 2 bases respectively, with 14 bases between them. The CDR3 loop reads CASSYYDRHNYGYTF. The CDR3 coding sequence is TGTGCCAGCAGTTATTATGACAGACACAACTATGGCTACACCTTC.

The chain couples TRBV5-5 to TRBJ2-7; D not certain. The germline V gene encodes CDR1 SGHKS and CDR2 YYEKEE (reference sequence). V was pared by 5 bases and J by 3 bases, with 12 bases between. This CDR3 is 13 amino acids long. CDR3 in DNA: TGTGCCAGCAGTACCGAAGGGCTCTACGAGCAGTACTTC. The encoded protein is CASSTEGLYEQYF.

The CDR3 DNA reads TGCGCCAGCAGCTTGGCCATCCTAGCGGGAGACGGGGTCCAAGAGACCCAGTACTTC. Its translation: CASSLAILAGDGVQETQYF. J is TRBJ2-5 and V is TRBV5-1, with TRBD2 matching over 10 bases. This CDR3 region has 19 residues. Germline V gene lookup returns CDR1 SGHRS and CDR2 YFSETQ. Unmatched junction bases numbered 12, after V lost 0 bases and J lost 1 base.

The V gene is TRBV7-9, the J gene TRBJ1-5, with D unclear. Germline CDR1 reads SEHNR; CDR2 reads FQNEAQ (reference sequence). The CDR3 loop spans 13 amino acids. The V gene lost 4 bases and the J gene lost 2 bases, with 6 bases spanning the gap. The CDR3 DNA follows: TGTGCCAGCAGCTCCACGGGCAATCAGCCCCAGCATTTT. Protein: CASSSTGNQPQHF.

The rearrangement links TRBV4-1 to TRBJ1-2; no reliable D call. The CDR3 consists of 13 residues. Per the germline V gene, CDR1 is MGHRA and CDR2 is YSYEKL. V shed 0 bases and J shed 4 bases, with 6 bases lying between them. The CDR3 DNA reads TGCGCCAGCAGCCAAGAGACACGCTATGGCTACACCTTC. The encoded protein is CASSQETRYGYTF.

The chain couples TRBV4-2 to TRBJ2-5; D remains unclear. There are 13 residues in the CDR3. CDR1 is LGHNA and CDR2 is YNFKEQ in the germline V gene. With 1 base removed from V and 1 base from J, the gap between germline ends came to 4 bases. This CDR3 reads CASSQAPQETQYF. DNA of the CDR3: TGTGCCAGCAGCCAAGCCCCCCAAGAGACCCAGTACTTC.

The V gene is TRBV7-9, the J gene TRBJ1-1, with TRBD1 identical over 9 bases. Trimming took 5 bases from V and 7 from J; bases not matched to a gene: 11. This CDR3 region has 15 residues. Looked up from germline, CDR1 is SEHNR and CDR2 is FQNEAQ (reference sequence). The CDR3 protein is CASSRPGTGSNEAFF. The CDR3 bases are TGTGCCAGCAGCAGACCTGGGACAGGGTCAAATGAAGCTTTCTTT.

The chain employs TRBV5-5 and TRBJ2-7, with D hard to call. This CDR3 is 12 amino acids long. V lost 4 bases, J lost 4 bases, and 9 bases lay in between. Germline V gene data show CDR1 as SGHKS and CDR2 as YYEKEE (reference sequence). The CDR3 reads CASSTVAYEQYF. CDR3 nucleotides: TGTGCCAGCAGCACGGTGGCTTACGAGCAGTACTTC.

This rearrangement joins TRBV19 to TRBJ2-7; a weak D match, TRBD2 (7 bases). This CDR3 is 14 amino acids long. V lost 5 bases, J lost 1 base, and 12 bases lay in between. CDR1 LNHDA and CDR2 SQIVND come from the germline V gene (reference sequence). The CDR3 DNA follows: TGTGCCAGTAGTGCCAGGGGAGGGTCCTACGAGCAGTACTTC. This translates into CASSARGGSYEQYF.

The genes are TRBV5-1 and TRBJ2-1; 9 positions match TRBD2. CDR3 length equals 15 residues. The V segment lost 4 bases and the J segment 1 base; nucleotides outside the gene matches: 3. Germline CDR1 and CDR2: SGHRS and YFSETQ. The CDR3 loop is CASSKTSGSYNEQFF. The DNA of the CDR3 is TGCGCCAGCAGCAAGACTAGCGGATCCTACAATGAGCAGTTCTTC.

This chain joins TRBV9 and TRBJ2-7, with D unresolved. Germline CDR1 SGDLS, CDR2 YYNGEE. V lost 3 bases, J lost 5 bases, and 9 bases lay in between. This CDR3 spans 12 amino acids. Here the CDR3 DNA reads TGTGCCAGCAGCGCCGATTACGACGAGCAGTACTTC. Its protein is CASSADYDEQYF.

V gene TRBV6-5 combines with J gene TRBJ1-6; D call uncertain. The CDR3 runs 14 residues. Per germline, CDR1 MNHEY and CDR2 SVGAGI. Trimming took off 5 bases at V and 8 bases at J, with 13 bases between the two ends. The chain's CDR3 is CASSAGGEYSPLHF. DNA for the CDR3: TGTGCCAGCAGTGCCGGCGGCGAGTATTCACCCCTCCACTTT.

The V call is TRBV13, the J call TRBJ2-5, with a possible D match to TRBD2 (7 bases). CDR1 and CDR2 (germline): PRHDT, FYEKMQ (reference sequence). The V end was cut by 4 bases, the J end by 4 bases, with 16 bases between. This CDR3 is 15 amino acids long. CDR3: CASSSAGGQGETQYF. CDR3 nucleotides: TGTGCCAGCAGCTCCGCCGGGGGGCAGGGAGAGACCCAGTACTTC. The entire variable domain, with the rest obtained from reference TRBV13 and TRBJ2-5, is as follows: AAGVIQSPRHLIKEKRETATLKCYPIPRHDTVYWYQQGPGQDPQFLISFYEKMQSDKGSIPDRFSAQQFSDYHSELNMSSLELGDSALYFCASSSAGGQGETQYFGPGTRLLVL.

The chain is built from TRBV28 and TRBJ2-4, with a tentative D call TRBD1 (5 bases). V lost 7 bases to trimming and J lost 1 base, with 11 bases between them. CDR1 is MDHEN, CDR2 SYDVKM, per germline. CDR3 size: 14 residues. The CDR3 spells CASNVRVAKNIQYF. As DNA, the CDR3 is TGTGCCAGCAACGTCAGGGTGGCCAAAAACATTCAGTACTTC.